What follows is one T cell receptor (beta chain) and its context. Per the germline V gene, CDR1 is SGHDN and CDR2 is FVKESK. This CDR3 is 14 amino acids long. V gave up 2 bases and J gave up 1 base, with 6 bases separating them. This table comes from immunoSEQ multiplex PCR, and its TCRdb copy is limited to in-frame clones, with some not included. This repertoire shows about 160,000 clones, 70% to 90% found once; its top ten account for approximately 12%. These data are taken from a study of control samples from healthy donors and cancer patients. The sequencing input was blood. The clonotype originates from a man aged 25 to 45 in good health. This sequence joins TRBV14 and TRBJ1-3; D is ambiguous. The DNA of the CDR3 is TGTGCCAGCAGCCAACGGGGTTCTGGAAACACCATATATTTT. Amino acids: CASSQRGSGNTIYF. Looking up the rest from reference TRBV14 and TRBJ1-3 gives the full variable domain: EAGVTQFPSHSVIEKGQTVTLRCDPISGHDNLYWYRRVMGKEIKFLLHFVKESKQDESGMPNNRFLAERTGGTYSTLKVQPAELEDSGVYFCASSQRGSGNTIYFGEGSWLTVV.